This T cell receptor (beta chain) was observed in a study of vaccination effects on CD4 cells after COVID-19 (dated by TCRdb to between 2021 and 2023). With regard to the full study: Each participant received two doses of an mRNA SARS-CoV-2 vaccine, either BNT162b2 or mRNA-1273. In both COVID-19 convalescent patients and infection-naive vaccine recipients, the study compared SARS-CoV-2 spike-specific CD4+ TCR repertoires from before mRNA vaccination with those from after it. Altogether, nine to ten COVID-19 convalescent patients and 4 SARS-CoV-2-naive healthy vaccine recipients made up the full study. The Oncomine TCR Beta short-read assay on an Illumina iSeq 100 was used to sequence cultures from other donors in the study.

V lost 4 bases and J lost 0 bases, and the count of bases not matched to a germline gene is 4. Including cysteine and phenylalanine, the CDR3 has 16 amino acids. The DNA shown is the 48-base CDR3, in frame from base 1. CDR1 and CDR2 (SGHRS, YFSETQ) derive from the germline V gene. As for this clone: Its target antigen remains unknown. Base qualities are not at hand, and no much larger clone is one base apart.

To identify antigen-specific CD4+ T cell clonotypes by their expansion, the ViraFEST assay first stimulated PBMC with viral peptide pools and then applied TCR sequencing. After roughly 11 days of culture, CD4+ T cells were isolated with the EasySep CD4+ T cell isolation kit. None of the healthy vaccine recipients had a prior SARS-CoV-2 infection, which was confirmed by nucleocapsid antibody tests that came back negative both before and after vaccination. About 1.8 million PBMC per well were cultured with approximately 10 ug/ml peptides in IMDM containing around 5% human AB serum, around 10 IU/ml IL-2 and gentamicin. On days 3 and 7, half of the culture medium was replaced with fresh IL-2-containing medium. Unless otherwise noted, each peptide stimulation condition was cultured in triplicate wells. Using Ficoll-Paque Plus gradient centrifugation, PBMC were separated from whole blood and then either used fresh or cryopreserved at -140C. Overlapping peptide pools spanned the spike proteins of SARS-CoV-2 and the common cold coronaviruses HCoV-NL63, HCoV-OC43 and HCoV-229E. The QIAamp micro DNA kit was used to extract genomic DNA from the cultured CD4+ T cells.

Study-level results and caveats: The study was limited by a small number of convalescent patients and lacked early post-infection timepoints. In healthy vaccine recipients, vaccine-induced clones were almost all SARS-CoV-2 mono-reactive, with only 1 of 255 being cross-reactive with common cold coronaviruses. Marked clonal contraction was observed in both infection-induced and vaccine-induced clones at late post-vaccination timepoints, consistent with waning T cell responses.

Library generation was performed with the immunoSEQ multiplex PCR assay. DNA from the cultured and isolated CD4+ T cells underwent TCR beta CDR3 sequencing. In the original analysis: The analysis removed non-productive TCR sequences, trimmed reads to the CDR3 region, and retained only CDR3s that were 7 or more amino acids long. Antigen-specific clonotypes were identified using the MANAFEST web app by comparison of expansion in peptide wells against reference cultures. To be called positive, a clone needed expansion at FDR<0.05 compared with the reference and with all other wells, an odds ratio greater than 5, and a frequency greater than 0.1% in two replicate wells. Clonotypes significantly expanded in SARS-CoV-2 spike wells and in at least one common cold coronavirus spike condition were defined as cross-reactive. Levenshtein distance calculated with the stringdist R package was used to assess CDR3 similarity, and unrooted trees were constructed with ape in R 3.6.1. TCRdb provides this immuneACCESS table in a form limited to in-frame rearrangements. Some clones are lacking; in checked studies, under half of them reflect an unresolved V gene, and why the rest are absent is not known. That table gives V, J and clone size, and the DNA gave D and trimming. The table for this sample lists tens of thousands of clones; roughly three quarters of them were counted only once. Over 5% of the sample goes to the ten largest clones.

This TCR was sampled from a human donor who received a COVID-19 vaccine. The sequenced sample was CD4+ T cells from PBMCs cultured with HCoV-OC43 spike peptides, obtained before COVID-19 vaccination. The cell subset or site label, as the study defines it: HCoV-OC43 spike overlapping peptide pool stimulation. The chain is made from TRBV5-1 and TRBJ2-3, and TRBD2 matches 11 of the central bases. The CDR3 is CASSAGLADSTDTQYF. The nucleotides read TGCGCCAGCAGCGCGGGACTAGCGGATAGCACAGATACGCAGTATTTT.